These 21 T cell receptor beta chains share one sample of origin, sequenced in a study of PD-L1 blockade in urothelial cancer. The time point: peripheral blood 6 weeks after treatment start. Profiling relied on immunoSEQ multiplex PCR, and the TCRdb table lists in-frame clones only, not all of them. The profile covers about 130,000 clones, with about 83% appearing a single time and 2.4% taken by the ten largest. The sequenced sample was PBMCs, obtained around atezolizumab (anti-PD-L1) treatment. The receptors were gathered from a man aged 45 to 65 with urothelial cancer.

The genes are TRBV5-1 and TRBJ2-2; TRBD2 might be the D (6 bases). The CDR3 is 17 residues long. The germline CDR1 and CDR2 sequences are SGHRS and YFSETQ. V dropped 4 bases and J dropped 10 bases, with 26 bases sitting between them. In DNA, the CDR3 is TGCGCCAGCAGCCCCGGAGGGACGAGAATCGGCATAGAGGAGCTGTTTTTT. Amino acid sequence: CASSPGGTRIGIEELFF.

This clone came up a few times. The chain combines TRBV6-4 with TRBJ2-2, with 7 bases identical to TRBD1. Trimming removed 5 bases from V and 5 bases from J; junction bases left unmatched: 5. The CDR3 spans 14 residues. Germline loops: CDR1 MRHNA, CDR2 SNTAGT. The CDR3 reads CASSIRQGTGELFF. CDR3 nucleotide sequence: TGTGCCAGCAGTATCAGACAGGGAACCGGGGAGCTGTTTTTT.

In nucleotides, the CDR3 is TGTGCCAGCAGCGAAATAACCCACCGGACAGATGGCTACACCTTC. Encoded protein: CASSEITHRTDGYTF. The V gene is TRBV6-1, the J gene TRBJ1-2, with a tentative D call TRBD1 (6 bases). Trimming removed 6 bases at V and 6 bases at J, with 20 bases between. Looked up from germline, CDR1 is MNHNS and CDR2 is SASEGT. This CDR3 is 15 amino acids long.

J is TRBJ2-7 and V is TRBV6-5, with 8 bases identical to TRBD2. Germline V gives CDR1 MNHEY, CDR2 SVGAGI. J was trimmed by 0 bases and V by 5 bases; bases with no gene match: 6. CDR3 length: 15 residues. CDR3 sequence reads: CASSISGTISYEQYF. The DNA for the CDR3 is TGTGCCAGCAGTATTAGCGGGACTATCTCCTACGAGCAGTACTTC.

The chain is built from TRBV14 and TRBJ2-7; 7 positions match TRBD2. The CDR3 has 13 residues. The trim removed 6 bases at V and 2 bases at J, leaving 4 bases unmatched. Germline loops: CDR1 SGHDN, CDR2 FVKESK. CDR3 nucleotides: TGTGCCAGCAGACGCGGGGGAACCTACGAGCAGTACTTC. This sequence encodes CASRRGGTYEQYF.

This clone was seen repeatedly, ten times or more. The chain employs TRBV10-1 and TRBJ2-7; D not resolved. The CDR3 loop spans 13 amino acids. CDR1 and CDR2 (germline): WNHNN, SYGVQD (reference sequence). V was cut by 8 bases and J by 0 bases, with 11 bases left in between. The CDR3 is CASLRRSSYEQYF. In DNA, the CDR3 is TGCGCCAGCTTACGTCGGAGCTCCTACGAGCAGTACTTC.

This chain connects TRBV4-1 to TRBJ2-7; 12 positions agree with TRBD2. The CDR3 has 15 residues. J was trimmed by 4 bases and V by 2 bases; bases with no gene match: 3. The germline V gene encodes CDR1 MGHRA and CDR2 YSYEKL. CDR3 residues: CASSQLTSGRYEQYF. In nucleotides, the CDR3 is TGCGCCAGCAGCCAACTGACTAGCGGGAGATACGAGCAGTACTTC.

The CDR3 reads CASSLVGRQGGDIQYF. DNA of the CDR3: TGTGCCAGCAGTCTTGTGGGGAGACAGGGAGGAGACATTCAGTACTTC. J is TRBJ2-4 and V is TRBV5-5; perhaps TRBD1 as D (7 bases). Trimming removed 5 bases from V and 8 bases from J, with 23 bases in between. The CDR3 is made up of 16 amino acids. Germline V lookup: CDR1 SGHKS, CDR2 YYEKEE (reference sequence).

The chain couples TRBV5-1 to TRBJ2-7; 11 bases are shared with TRBD1. The germline gives CDR1 SGHRS, CDR2 YFSETQ. This CDR3 spans 15 amino acids. V shed 2 bases, J shed 4 bases, and the junction held 5 bases outside the gene matches. The DNA for the CDR3 is TGCGCCAGCAGCTTTAGGACAGGGGGCGCGTACGAGCAGTACTTC. Translated, it gives CASSFRTGGAYEQYF.

V and J are TRBV5-1 and TRBJ2-1; 11 nucleotides match TRBD1. V gave up 7 bases and J gave up 4 bases; unmatched junction bases: 7. The CDR3 has 15 residues. Per the germline V gene, CDR1 is SGHRS and CDR2 is YFSETQ. The CDR3 sequence is CASAPGTGGYNEQFF. DNA for the CDR3: TGCGCCAGCGCTCCCGGGACAGGGGGGTACAATGAGCAGTTCTTC.

This clone was observed a few times. This chain links TRBV5-1 with TRBJ2-7; TRBD2 agrees at 9 bases. Trimming at V came to 2 bases and at J to 4 bases, leaving 4 bases not matched to a gene. The CDR3 sequence is 14 residues long. In germline, CDR1 is SGHRS, CDR2 YFSETQ. The CDR3 sequence is CASSLWREGYEQYF. CDR3 sequence (DNA): TGCGCCAGCAGCTTATGGCGGGAGGGTTACGAGCAGTACTTC.

The J gene is TRBJ1-5, the V gene TRBV19; D uncertain. From germline, CDR1 is LNHDA and CDR2 SQIVND (reference sequence). The CDR3 extends over 12 amino acids. The V and J ends lost 6 bases and 7 bases respectively, with 10 bases between them. This chain's CDR3 is CASRYFGQPQHF. The CDR3 nucleotides are TGTGCCAGTAGATATTTCGGGCAGCCCCAGCATTTT.

The rearrangement links TRBV30 to TRBJ1-5; D not certain. V was shortened by 5 bases and J by 3 bases, with 11 bases between the two germline ends. CDR1 and CDR2 (germline): GTSNPN, SVGIG (reference sequence). The CDR3 contains 13 residues. The CDR3 DNA is TGTGCCTGGGCGCACGGACTCAATCAGCCCCAGCATTTT. Protein product: CAWAHGLNQPQHF.

The genes are TRBV18 and TRBJ1-5; 7 nucleotides agree with TRBD1. Germline V gene sequence: CDR1 KGHSH, CDR2 LQKENI. V dropped 6 bases and J dropped 4; count of bases not matched to a gene: 6. This CDR3 comprises 14 residues. The CDR3 sequence: CASSERQGNQPQHF. CDR3 nucleotides: TGTGCCAGCTCTGAACGACAGGGAAATCAGCCCCAGCATTTT.

The rearrangement joins TRBV2 to TRBJ1-3; D unresolved. The germline V gene has CDR1 SNHLY and CDR2 FYNNEI. Between the trimmed V and J ends, which lost 5 bases and 2 bases, there was a span of 4 bases. The CDR3 is made up of 12 amino acids. The CDR3: CASSITGNTIYF. The CDR3 DNA follows: TGTGCCAGCAGTATTACTGGAAACACCATATATTTT.

The chain recombines TRBV28 with TRBJ1-1, with unresolved D. Trimming pared 6 bases from V and 1 base from J, leaving 12 bases between. Germline V gives CDR1 MDHEN, CDR2 SYDVKM. This CDR3 region has 14 residues. Written as DNA, the CDR3 is TGTGCCAGCAGAAGCCGCCTCGGGAACACTGAAGCTTTCTTT. Its translation: CASRSRLGNTEAFF. Variable domain in full (rest from reference TRBV28 and TRBJ1-1): DVKVTQSSRYLVKRTGEKVFLECVQDMDHENMFWYRQDPGLGLRLIYFSYDVKMKEKGDIPEGYSVSREKKERFSLILESASTNQTSMYLCASRSRLGNTEAFFGQGTRLTVV.

This CDR3 reads CASSITSGRNTGELFF. CDR3 DNA sequence: TGTGCCAGCAGCATTACTAGCGGGAGGAACACCGGGGAGCTGTTTTTT. The chain links TRBV9 to TRBJ2-2; 11 bases agree with TRBD2. The CDR3 is made up of 16 amino acids. V shed 4 bases and J 1 base; nucleotides not matched to a gene: 3. Per the germline V gene, CDR1 is SGDLS and CDR2 is YYNGEE.

V usage is TRBV28 and J usage is TRBJ2-3; 11 bases match TRBD1. Per germline, CDR1 MDHEN and CDR2 SYDVKM. This CDR3 region has 14 residues. Trimming removed 7 bases from V and 7 bases from J; junction bases left unmatched: 7. The CDR3 is CASTRTGGAYTQYF. Here the CDR3 DNA reads TGTGCCAGCACACGGACAGGGGGCGCGTATACGCAGTATTTT.

The genes are TRBV9 and TRBJ2-1; 14 bases agree with TRBD2. V trimming: 3 bases; J trimming: 7 bases; junction bases outside the gene matches: 6. The germline gives CDR1 SGDLS, CDR2 YYNGEE. The CDR3 sequence is 16 residues long. Written as DNA, the CDR3 is TGTGCCAGCAGCGGCGGGACTAGCGGGAGTTGGAATGAGCAGTTCTTC. It is translated as CASSGGTSGSWNEQFF. The variable domain in full, completed from reference TRBV9 and TRBJ2-1, reads DSGVTQTPKHLITATGQRVTLRCSPRSGDLSVYWYQQSLDQGLQFLIQYYNGEERAKGNILERFSAQQFPDLHSELNLSSLELGDSALYFCASSGGTSGSWNEQFFGPGTRLTVL.

This chain links TRBV5-6 with TRBJ1-3; tentative D call: TRBD1 (6 bases). The germline V and J ends were trimmed by 4 bases and 4 bases, with 12 bases remaining between them. The CDR3 spans 14 residues. Germline CDR1 is SGHDT and CDR2 is YYEEEE. CDR3 region: CASSPGTTGNTIYF. Here the CDR3 DNA reads TGTGCCAGCAGCCCCGGGACAACCGGAAACACCATATATTTT.

Written as DNA, the CDR3 is TGTGCCAGCAGTTCCCCCACCGGGATAGGGTCTGGCGAGCAGTACTTC. Protein product: CASSSPTGIGSGEQYF. The chain combines TRBV28 with TRBJ2-7; weak D call: TRBD2 (5 bases). The CDR3 has 16 amino acids. Germline V CDR1 and CDR2: MDHEN, SYDVKM. V was pared by 4 bases and J by 6 bases, with 22 bases between.